The present T cell receptor (beta chain) was sequenced within a study of OX40 agonist ivuxolimab in advanced cancers. On the study more broadly: The mean age was approximately 60 years, ranging from about 20 to 90, with 65% to 85% of participants male.

Profiled with immunoSEQ multiplex PCR; TCRdb holds only in-frame clones, not every one. Among just under 85,000 clones listed, around four fifths were seen once. The CDR3 covers 11 residues. Germline values: CDR1 MNHNS, CDR2 SASEGT. V lost 11 bases and J 4 bases, leaving 12 bases between the germline ends. The sequence derives from an adult with an advanced solid tumor such as melanoma, head and neck, liver or kidney cancer. This chain links TRBV6-1 with TRBJ2-7; D not certain. The source material was CD4+ or CD8+ T cells sorted from blood, sampled in a trial of the OX40 agonist ivuxolimab. CDR3 sequence reads: CAVRKGYEQYF. The DNA of the CDR3 is TGTGCCGTACGCAAGGGTTACGAGCAGTACTTC.